These T cell receptor beta chains were read from a single sample in a study of shared clonotypes between healthy human individuals. Assay: immunoSEQ multiplex PCR; the TCRdb copy retains only in-frame clones and omits some. The sample includes millions of clones, less than 95% seen only once; the top ten take roughly 1%. Sequences were obtained from naive CD8+ T cells sorted from blood. The receptors derive from a man aged 18 to 29 in good health. The CDR3 runs from the conserved cysteine through the conserved F or W. Fields, in order: J gene, D gene, V gene, clone size, CDR3 protein, CDR3 DNA. D genes are given only for firm matches. A row's size may be missing; if present it is once, few, many or a size class.

J gene: TRBJ2-1
D gene: .
V gene: TRBV13
clone size: .
CDR3 protein: CASSLDYNEQFF
CDR3 DNA: TGTGCCAGCAGCCTCGACTACAATGAGCAGTTCTTC

J gene: TRBJ2-3
D gene: TRBD2
V gene: TRBV7-8
clone size: .
CDR3 protein: CASSGRPGLADYTDTQYF
CDR3 DNA: TGTGCCAGCAGCGGAAGGCCGGGACTAGCGGATTACACAGATACGCAGTATTTT

J gene: TRBJ2-7
D gene: .
V gene: TRBV10-3
clone size: once
CDR3 protein: CAIGIRTYEQYF
CDR3 DNA: TGTGCCATCGGGATAAGGACCTACGAGCAGTACTTC

J gene: TRBJ1-2
D gene: .
V gene: TRBV5-8
clone size: .
CDR3 protein: CASSLRIDYGYTF
CDR3 DNA: TGTGCCAGCAGCTTGAGAATAGATTATGGCTACACCTTC

J gene: TRBJ2-2
D gene: .
V gene: TRBV27
clone size: .
CDR3 protein: CASSYRVTGELFF
CDR3 DNA: TGTGCCAGCAGTTATAGGGTCACCGGGGAGCTGTTTTTT

J gene: TRBJ1-1
D gene: .
V gene: TRBV5-5
clone size: .
CDR3 protein: CASSLVLGRTEAFF
CDR3 DNA: TGTGCCAGCAGCTTGGTTCTGGGGAGGACTGAAGCTTTCTTT

J gene: TRBJ1-4
D gene: .
V gene: TRBV27
clone size: .
CDR3 protein: CASSNLLIAEKLFF
CDR3 DNA: TGTGCCAGCAGTAATCTCCTCATCGCTGAAAAACTGTTTTTT

J gene: TRBJ2-1
D gene: TRBD2
V gene: TRBV4-1
clone size: .
CDR3 protein: CASSQVSSGSNNEQFF
CDR3 DNA: TGCGCCAGCAGCCAAGTCTCTAGCGGGAGTAACAATGAGCAGTTCTTC

J gene: TRBJ2-1
D gene: TRBD1
V gene: TRBV4-1
clone size: .
CDR3 protein: CASSPGTGYNEQFF
CDR3 DNA: TGCGCCAGCAGCCCCGGGACAGGATACAATGAGCAGTTCTTC

J gene: TRBJ1-5
D gene: .
V gene: TRBV19
clone size: .
CDR3 protein: CASSVGNNQPQHF
CDR3 DNA: TGTGCCAGTAGTGTAGGGAACAATCAGCCCCAGCATTTT

J gene: TRBJ2-7
D gene: .
V gene: TRBV7-9
clone size: .
CDR3 protein: CASSLTYSYEQYF
CDR3 DNA: TGTGCCAGCAGCTTAACGTACAGCTACGAGCAGTACTTC

J gene: TRBJ2-3
D gene: TRBD1
V gene: TRBV7-9
clone size: once
CDR3 protein: CASSHPGQGAEDTQYF
CDR3 DNA: TGTGCCAGCAGCCACCCGGGACAGGGGGCAGAGGATACGCAGTATTTT

J gene: TRBJ2-3
D gene: .
V gene: TRBV29-1
clone size: .
CDR3 protein: CSALTIDSARTDTQYF
CDR3 DNA: TGCAGCGCTCTAACCATCGACAGCGCCCGCACAGATACGCAGTATTTT

J gene: TRBJ2-5
D gene: TRBD2
V gene: TRBV11-2
clone size: .
CDR3 protein: CASSSEFSGTQETQYF
CDR3 DNA: TGTGCCAGCAGCTCAGAGTTTAGCGGGACACAAGAGACCCAGTACTTC

J gene: TRBJ2-3
D gene: .
V gene: TRBV27
clone size: .
CDR3 protein: CASSPRRGTQYF
CDR3 DNA: TGTGCCAGCAGTCCCCGTAGAGGTACGCAGTATTTT

J gene: TRBJ2-5
D gene: .
V gene: TRBV19
clone size: .
CDR3 protein: CASSRLDSPQETQYF
CDR3 DNA: TGTGCCAGTAGCCGACTAGACAGTCCACAAGAGACCCAGTACTTC